This T cell receptor (beta chain) emerged from a study of T cell repertoires in cytomegalovirus infection (dated 2019 in TCRdb). Regarding the complete study: Because public TCR beta signatures pointed to carriage of CMV infection together with the matching HLA type, the HLA type of each donor mattered for the analysis.

Comments on this clonotype: This clone's antigen is unknown. No much larger clonotype is one base removed from it; base qualities were not supplied.

V gives up 4 bases and J gives up 5 bases, and the segment between their germline ends measures 3 bases. Taken from cysteine to phenylalanine, the CDR3 has 11 residues. The sequence is cut down to CDR3 DNA, 33 bases in frame from base 1. Looking up the germline V gene yields CDR1 MNHNS and CDR2 SASEGT. Overall results and qualifications from the work: In both this cohort and an independent roughly 400-donor cohort, the cumulative frequency of public TCR beta family members distinguished carriers of CMV infection plus the relevant HLA type. The ex vivo response was dominated by HLA-C-restricted CMV-specific TCR beta clonotypes, which also provided the single most frequent clonotype in two of eight donors.

The instrument given in TCRdb is Illumina HiSeq 1500. Clones were called with MiXCR by TCRdb after fastp trimmed the public reads at Q25, and only in-frame beta chains were retained. Each record represents a unique CDR3 protein, reported with the most common genes and DNA among its rows. Recorded for this sample are a few hundred thousand distinct CDR3 sequences; roughly 13% of them occurred a single time. In total, the top ten clones hold 8.5% to 9% of the sample. Sample: PBMCs. This TCR was recovered from a human donor in good health (CMV status not recorded). Some clones in this sample may be carry-over from other donors' samples. The chain couples TRBV6-1 to TRBJ1-5; confidence is insufficient to name the D gene. This receptor has the CDR3 CASSVHQPQHF. The DNA sequence reads TGTGCCAGCAGTGTCCATCAGCCCCAGCATTTT.